This section outlines one T cell receptor beta chain sequence together with its context. The data derive from a study of shared clonotypes between healthy human individuals. Turning to the study itself: Contributing individuals were two females and a few males aged 18 to 49.

Germline trimming cut 6 bases from V and 0 bases from J; bases unmatched to any gene: 8. There are 15 residues in the CDR3. Germline V lookup: CDR1 MDHEN, CDR2 SYDVKM. Original handling: ImmunoSEQ output held junction-only sequences without quality scores, so filtering differed. TCRdb's table, derived via immunoSEQ multiplex PCR, lists solely in-frame clones and lacks some. The V and J calls and the clone size are those of that table, but D and trimming were determined from the DNA. This table has just over 2,000,000 clones, roughly 95% appearing once. CD45RO-negative CD8 cells positively selected for CCR7 made up the naive population, which excluded terminally differentiated effector memory CD45RA+ cells.

The receptor was derived from a man younger than 35 in good health. The J gene is TRBJ2-7, the V gene TRBV28; 7 nucleotides line up with TRBD1. Sequencing input: naive CD8+ T cells sorted from blood. CDR3 region: CASRPGQNPSYEQYF. CDR3 DNA sequence: TGTGCCAGCAGACCGGGACAGAATCCCTCCTACGAGCAGTACTTC.